This TCR beta chain appears in the sequencing data of a study of blood T cell repertoires in COVID-19 (dated by TCRdb to the early 2020s). General notes on the study: The collaborator samples originated in the United States, Italy and Spain and spanned the acute and convalescent phases of COVID-19. The material from the prospective study consisted of cDNA or gDNA derived from T cells, B-cell-depleted T cells, or PBMCs. Subjects who had been exposed to COVID-19, were actively infected with it, or had recovered from it provided the deeply sampled blood TCRbeta repertoires that made up the dataset. A freely available public database, intended as a resource for researchers studying the immune response to SARS-CoV-2, is where the repertoires were released. The samples were drawn from the first 160 participants of the ongoing ImmuneRACE study and from about 1,200 subjects provided by 6 global collaborators. Sample metadata almost always included a de-identified subject ID, COVID-19 status, age in years and sex. Where available, HLA class I and class II types were taken from metadata supplied by the sample provider and were not determined by assay-based typing. Broader findings and caveats from the paper: Clinical and demographic metadata were provided uncurated, with the amount varying by source and participant.

On this clone itself: It has no known antigen specificity. Per-nucleotide qualities are absent, and no much larger clonotype sits a single base away.

TCRbeta CDR3 regions were amplified from genomic DNA using the immunoSEQ Assay, a bias-controlled multiplex PCR. For the original study's pipeline: The number of nucleated cells in each sample was estimated by amplification of reference gene primers within the assay. To quantify the absolute abundance of each unique TCRbeta CDR3 rearrangement, sequence reads were collapsed and filtered. For each sample, productive Simpson clonality was calculated as the square root of Simpson's diversity index across productive rearrangements. TCRdb retrieved this table from immuneACCESS and kept in-frame rearrangements only. Not all clones are present; in checked studies, unresolved V genes account for under half, and no reason is known for the remainder. That table furnishes V, J and clone size, whereas the DNA furnished D and trimming. Within this sample are 50,000 to 70,000 clones, with over 80% of them counted one time only. The leading ten clones occupy 8.3% of the sample.

Collaborating institutions collected whole blood in K2EDTA tubes following their own protocols. For TCRbeta analysis, collaborators shipped samples in one of three forms: frozen whole blood, isolated PBMCs, or DNA extracted from either of those sample types. This sequence originates from a human donor with active COVID-19. The donor label of this sample is uncertain. The sequencing sample was made of peripheral blood.

The DNA sequence is as follows: TGTGCCAGTAGCCCTAGTGGGGGGTACACCGGGGAGCTGTTTTTT. Its translation reads: CASSPSGGYTGELFF. The receptor chain draws on TRBV19 and TRBJ2-2, with TRBD2 tentatively as D gene (6 bases match). V is reduced by 6 bases and J by 3 bases, leaving a spacing of 14 bases between them. The cysteine opens and the phenylalanine closes a CDR3 of 15 amino acids. Left in the record is the CDR3 DNA by itself, 45 bases read in frame from the first base. For CDR1 and CDR2, the germline V gene (reference sequence) lists LNHDA and SQIVND.